Listed here are 10 T cell receptor beta chains from one sample, sequenced in a study of blood T cell repertoires in COVID-19. Produced via immunoSEQ multiplex PCR; TCRdb's table is partial and in-frame only. The sample yields about 170,000 clones, under 90% seen once. Sequencing was carried out using peripheral blood. The receptor source for this set is a woman of 80 years or more with acute or convalescent COVID-19.

V and J are TRBV7-8 and TRBJ2-7, with TRBD2 as a possible D gene (7 bases). The germline gives CDR1 SGHVS, CDR2 FQNEAQ. Trimming shortened V by 5 bases and J by 3 bases, and 17 bases separated the two germline ends. There are 15 residues in the CDR3. The CDR3 is CASSRWGGSSYEQYF. In nucleotides, the CDR3 is TGTGCCAGCAGCCGGTGGGGGGGCAGTAGCTACGAGCAGTACTTC.

J is TRBJ1-4 and V is TRBV7-2; 7 nucleotides match TRBD1. The CDR3 totals 15 residues. Unmatched junction bases numbered 4, after V lost 3 bases and J lost 3 bases. Per germline, CDR1 SGHTA and CDR2 FQGNSA. The CDR3, as DNA: TGTGCCAGCAGCTTCGACAGGGCCTCTAATGAAAAACTGTTTTTT. The encoded protein is CASSFDRASNEKLFF.

V gene TRBV28 combines with J gene TRBJ1-4; 7 nucleotides agree with TRBD1. The CDR3 covers 13 residues. Germline V CDR1 and CDR2: MDHEN, SYDVKM. The V segment lost 6 bases and the J segment 8 bases; nucleotides outside the gene matches: 6. In nucleotides, the CDR3 is TGTGCCAGCAGACCAGGGGGTCTGGAAAAACTGTTTTTT. Residues: CASRPGGLEKLFF.

J is TRBJ2-3 and V is TRBV6-5, with TRBD2 identical over 8 bases. J gave up 5 bases and V 0 bases, and 4 bases lay outside the gene matches. Germline loops: CDR1 MNHEY, CDR2 SVGAGI. The CDR3 runs to 15 residues. CDR3 coding DNA: TGTGCCAGCAGTTACTCGATAGCGGGATTAGATACGCAGTATTTT. This sequence encodes CASSYSIAGLDTQYF.

This chain joins TRBV6-5 and TRBJ2-1, with 8 bases fitting TRBD2. The germline CDR1 and CDR2 sequences are MNHEY and SVGAGI. The CDR3 contains 15 residues. The V segment lost 6 bases and the J segment 4 bases; nucleotides outside the gene matches: 8. The CDR3 reads CASSPLRGGYNEQFF. DNA for the CDR3: TGTGCCAGCAGCCCCTTACGGGGGGGATACAATGAGCAGTTCTTC.

The DNA of the CDR3 is TGTGCCAGCAGCTTCCAGACAGGGTTATACGAGCAGTACTTC. Translated, it gives CASSFQTGLYEQYF. V usage is TRBV7-2 and J usage is TRBJ2-7; TRBD1 matches at 7 bases. Germline V gives CDR1 SGHTA, CDR2 FQGNSA. This CDR3 is 14 amino acids long. V lost 3 bases, J lost 4 bases, and 6 bases stayed unmatched.

The chain recombines TRBV27 with TRBJ2-7; TRBD1 matches 8 bases. This CDR3 has 14 amino acids. J was trimmed by 5 bases and V by 3 bases; bases with no gene match: 6. The germline V gene encodes CDR1 MNHEY and CDR2 SMNVEV (reference sequence). The CDR3 protein is CASSLTGQDDEQYF. The CDR3 DNA sequence: TGTGCCAGCAGTTTGACGGGACAGGACGACGAGCAGTACTTC.

This clone was counted a few times. The chain combines TRBV15 with TRBJ2-7, with a possible D match to TRBD2 (6 bases). Looked up from germline, CDR1 is LNHNV and CDR2 is YYDKDF (reference sequence). This CDR3 is 15 amino acids long. Trimming left V 5 bases short and J 1 base short, with 15 bases between. CDR3: CATSFLPGESYEQYF. DNA for the CDR3: TGTGCCACCAGCTTTCTACCGGGGGAATCCTACGAGCAGTACTTC.

The chain links TRBV2 to TRBJ2-5, with TRBD1 matching over 10 bases. CDR1 and CDR2 (germline): SNHLY, FYNNEI. The CDR3 is made up of 15 amino acids. After removal of 7 bases from V and 2 bases from J, the junction contained 7 bases not matched to a gene. DNA for the CDR3: TGTGCCAGCACCCGGGACAGGGGATCACAAGAGACCCAGTACTTC. This encodes CASTRDRGSQETQYF.

The rearrangement uses TRBV7-2 and TRBJ2-5; the D is unclear. Trimming removed 1 base from V and 0 bases from J, with 6 bases in between. The CDR3 runs to 14 residues. Germline V gene lookup returns CDR1 SGHTA and CDR2 FQGNSA. CDR3 sequence (DNA): TGTGCCAGCAGCTTAGGGCTGTACCAAGAGACCCAGTACTTC. Protein product: CASSLGLYQETQYF.